Below are 10 T cell receptor beta chains sequenced from a single sample in a study of T cells in Graves' hyperthyroidism and ophthalmopathy. Researchers amplified the TCR beta CDR3 regions from RNA transcripts. Researchers ran a first-round RT-PCR on the TCR CDR3 using the HTBI primer set. One entry per CDR3 protein, called by TCRdb with MiXCR from the multiplex PCR reads. The data hold hundreds of thousands of distinct CDR3 sequences, with roughly 14% observed a single time. Input material: blood. The receptors come from a man aged 18 to 35 with Graves' ophthalmopathy.

This clonotype was seen more than once but under ten times. V gene TRBV6-5 combines with J gene TRBJ2-1, with D hard to call. V gave up 7 bases and J gave up 7 bases, with 8 bases separating them. The CDR3 has 11 amino acids. Germline CDR1 reads MNHEY; CDR2 reads SVGAGI. DNA of the CDR3: TGTGCCAGCATTTTCGGGAATGAGCAGTTCTTC. Amino acid sequence: CASIFGNEQFF.

The chain has TRBV19 and TRBJ2-7; 8 positions match TRBD1. The CDR3 covers 15 residues. The germline V gene has CDR1 LNHDA and CDR2 SQIVND (reference sequence). V trimming: 7 bases; J trimming: 2 bases; junction bases outside the gene matches: 10. The CDR3 is CASNPTGGPTYEQYF. The CDR3 bases are TGTGCCAGTAACCCAACAGGGGGTCCGACCTACGAGCAGTACTTC.

This clonotype occurred many times. The chain carries TRBV6-1 and TRBJ2-3, with 13 bases identical to TRBD2. Germline V gives CDR1 MNHNS, CDR2 SASEGT. With V trimmed by 4 bases and J by 4 bases, 8 bases remained unmatched. This CDR3 has 17 residues. CDR3 bases: TGTGCCAGCAGTGCAGTACTAGCGGGAGGGCCCGCAGATACGCAGTATTTT. Amino acids: CASSAVLAGGPADTQYF.

This clonotype was seen repeatedly, ten times or more. The chain has TRBV5-1 and TRBJ2-3, with no clear D. The germline V and J ends were trimmed by 0 bases and 2 bases, with 19 bases remaining between them. CDR1 is SGHRS and CDR2 is YFSETQ in the germline V gene. CDR3 length equals 18 residues. As DNA, the CDR3 is TGCGCCAGCAGCTTGGCCTTGATTCCCAGAAGACACACAGATACGCAGTATTTT. It codes for CASSLALIPRRHTDTQYF. The full variable domain, completed using reference TRBV5-1 and TRBJ2-3, is KAGVTQTPRYLIKTRGQQVTLSCSPISGHRSVSWYQQTPGQGLQFLFEYFSETQRNKGNFPGRFSGRQFSNSRSEMNVSTLELGDSALYLCASSLALIPRRHTDTQYFGPGTRLTVL.

This clonotype was seen at least ten times. The chain is built from TRBV5-1 and TRBJ2-7; TRBD1 agrees at 8 bases. The V and J ends lost 2 bases and 3 bases, in that order; junction bases with no gene match: 4. The CDR3 is 14 residues long. Germline CDR1 is SGHRS and CDR2 is YFSETQ. CDR3 in amino acids: CASSFDRGGYEQYF. In DNA, the CDR3 is TGCGCCAGCAGCTTCGACAGGGGCGGCTACGAGCAGTACTTC.

This clonotype was seen at least ten times. The rearrangement joins TRBV12-3 or TRBV12-4 to TRBJ1-5; 7 bases fit TRBD1. The ends lost 6 bases at V and 4 bases at J; junction bases unmatched: 9. The CDR3 is 15 amino acids. The CDR3 DNA reads TGTGCCAGCAGCACAAGACAGGGAGGAAATCAGCCCCAGCATTTT. As protein: CASSTRQGGNQPQHF.

This clonotype was observed at least ten times. This chain connects TRBV6-2 or TRBV6-3 to TRBJ2-7; D gene uncertain. V lost 6 bases and J lost 5, with 23 bases in between. Germline V gives CDR1 MNHEY, CDR2 SVGEGT. This CDR3 contains 16 residues. DNA for the CDR3: TGTGCCAGCAGCCACCGCTGGACCGACGATCTGGACGAGCAGTACTTC. Translated, it gives CASSHRWTDDLDEQYF.

This clonotype was recorded at least ten times. The rearrangement links TRBV3-1 to TRBJ2-3; D unclear. CDR1 is LGHDT and CDR2 is YNNKEL in the germline V gene (reference sequence). Trimming took 1 base from V and 0 from J, leaving 8 bases between them. This CDR3 has 15 amino acids. The CDR3 sequence is CASSQVASSTDTQYF. The CDR3 nucleotides are TGTGCCAGCAGCCAAGTGGCCTCTAGCACAGATACGCAGTATTTT.

This chain joins TRBV5-8 and TRBJ1-2; TRBD1 agrees at 10 bases. Germline loops: CDR1 SGHTS, CDR2 YDEGEE. The CDR3 runs 18 residues. The trim removed 0 bases at V and 1 base at J, leaving 9 bases unmatched. As DNA, the CDR3 is TGTGCCAGCAGCTTGGATGACAGGGGGCACTATTTTAACTATGGCTACACCTTC. Translated, it gives CASSLDDRGHYFNYGYTF.

In this sample, this clonotype turned up a few times. The V call is TRBV19, the J call TRBJ1-6, with D perhaps matching TRBD1 (6 bases). From germline, CDR1 is LNHDA and CDR2 SQIVND (reference sequence). The CDR3 has 16 amino acids. V lost 10 bases and J 0 bases, leaving 16 bases between the germline ends. CDR3 loop: CATFTDRSSYNSPLHF. As DNA, the CDR3 is TGTGCCACATTCACCGACAGGAGCTCCTATAATTCACCCCTCCACTTT.